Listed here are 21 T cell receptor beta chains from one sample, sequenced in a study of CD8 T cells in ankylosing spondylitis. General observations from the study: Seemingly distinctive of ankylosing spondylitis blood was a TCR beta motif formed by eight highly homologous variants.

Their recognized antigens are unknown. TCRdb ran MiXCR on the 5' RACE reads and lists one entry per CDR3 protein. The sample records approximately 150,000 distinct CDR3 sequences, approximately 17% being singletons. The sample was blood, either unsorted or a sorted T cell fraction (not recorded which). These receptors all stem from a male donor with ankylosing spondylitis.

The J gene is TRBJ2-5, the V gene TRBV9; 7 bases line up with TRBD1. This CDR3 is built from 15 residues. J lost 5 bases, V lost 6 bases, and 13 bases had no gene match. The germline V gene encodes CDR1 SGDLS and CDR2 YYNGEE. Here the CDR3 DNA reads TGTGCCAGCAACAGGGGTCGAGGGCTCGGGGAGACCCAGTACTTC. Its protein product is CASNRGRGLGETQYF.

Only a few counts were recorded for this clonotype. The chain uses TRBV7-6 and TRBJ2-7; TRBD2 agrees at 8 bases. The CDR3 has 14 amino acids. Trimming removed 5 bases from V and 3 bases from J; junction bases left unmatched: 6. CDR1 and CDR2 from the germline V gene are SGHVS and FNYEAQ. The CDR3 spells CASSTSREGYEQYF. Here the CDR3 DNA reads TGTGCCAGCAGCACTAGCCGGGAGGGCTACGAGCAGTACTTC.

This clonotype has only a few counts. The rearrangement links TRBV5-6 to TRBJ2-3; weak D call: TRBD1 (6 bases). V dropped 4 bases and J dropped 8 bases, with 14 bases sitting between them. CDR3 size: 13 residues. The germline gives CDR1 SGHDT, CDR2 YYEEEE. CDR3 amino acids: CASSRSQGATQYF. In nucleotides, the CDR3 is TGTGCCAGCAGCCGGTCACAGGGAGCTACGCAGTATTTT.

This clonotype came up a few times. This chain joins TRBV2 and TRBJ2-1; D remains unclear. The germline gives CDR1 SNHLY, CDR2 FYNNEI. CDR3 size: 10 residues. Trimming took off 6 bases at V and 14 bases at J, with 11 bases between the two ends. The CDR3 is CASRGLFKFF. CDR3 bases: TGTGCCAGCAGGGGCCTTTTCAAGTTCTTC.

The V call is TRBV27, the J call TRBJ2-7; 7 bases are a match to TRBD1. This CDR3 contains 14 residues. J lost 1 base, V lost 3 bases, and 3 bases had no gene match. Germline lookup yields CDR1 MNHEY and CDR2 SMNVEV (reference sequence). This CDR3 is CASSLGQRSYEQYF. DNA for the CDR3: TGTGCCAGCAGTTTGGGACAGCGATCCTACGAGCAGTACTTC.

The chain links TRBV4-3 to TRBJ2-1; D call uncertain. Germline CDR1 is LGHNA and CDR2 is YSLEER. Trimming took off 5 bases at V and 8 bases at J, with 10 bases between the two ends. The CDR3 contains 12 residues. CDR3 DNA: TGCGCCAGCAGCGAAACTCCGGATGAGCAGTTCTTC. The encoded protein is CASSETPDEQFF.

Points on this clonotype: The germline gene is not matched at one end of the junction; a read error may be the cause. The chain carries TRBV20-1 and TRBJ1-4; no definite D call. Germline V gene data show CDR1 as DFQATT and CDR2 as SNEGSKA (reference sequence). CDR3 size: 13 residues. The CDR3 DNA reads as TGCAGTGCTAGAGATCCGGCTAATGAAAAACTTTTTTTT. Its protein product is CSARDPANEKLFF.

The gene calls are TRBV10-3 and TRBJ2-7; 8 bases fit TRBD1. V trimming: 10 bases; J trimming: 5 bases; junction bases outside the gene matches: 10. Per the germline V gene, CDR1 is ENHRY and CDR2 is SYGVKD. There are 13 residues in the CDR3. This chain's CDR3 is CANPRDRSHEQYF. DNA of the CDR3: TGTGCCAACCCCCGGGACAGGTCCCACGAGCAGTACTTC.

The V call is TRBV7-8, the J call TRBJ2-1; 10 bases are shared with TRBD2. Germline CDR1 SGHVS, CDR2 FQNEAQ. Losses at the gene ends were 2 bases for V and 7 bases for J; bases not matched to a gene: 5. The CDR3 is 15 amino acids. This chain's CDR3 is CASSLLAGVSNEQFF. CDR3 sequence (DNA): TGTGCCAGCAGCTTACTAGCGGGAGTGTCTAATGAGCAGTTCTTC.

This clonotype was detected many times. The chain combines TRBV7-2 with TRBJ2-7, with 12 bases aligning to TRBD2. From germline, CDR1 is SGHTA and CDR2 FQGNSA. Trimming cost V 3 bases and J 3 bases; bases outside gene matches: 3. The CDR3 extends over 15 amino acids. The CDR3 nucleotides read TGTGCCAGCAGCTTCTGGACTAGCGGGAACTACGAGCAGTACTTC. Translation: CASSFWTSGNYEQYF.

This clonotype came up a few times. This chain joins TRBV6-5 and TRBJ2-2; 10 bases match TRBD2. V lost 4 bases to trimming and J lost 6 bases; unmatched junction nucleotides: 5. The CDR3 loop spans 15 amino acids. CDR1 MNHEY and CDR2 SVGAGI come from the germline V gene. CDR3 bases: TGTGCCAGCAGTTTGGCCAGCGGGAGGGCCGGGGAGCTGTTTTTT. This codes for CASSLASGRAGELFF.

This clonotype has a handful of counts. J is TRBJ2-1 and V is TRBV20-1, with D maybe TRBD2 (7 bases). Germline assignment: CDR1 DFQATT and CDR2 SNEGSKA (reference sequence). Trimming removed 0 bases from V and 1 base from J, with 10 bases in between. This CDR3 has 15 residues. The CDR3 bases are TGCAGTGCTAGAGAGGCGGGGGCGTCCTACAATGAGCAGTTCTTC. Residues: CSAREAGASYNEQFF.

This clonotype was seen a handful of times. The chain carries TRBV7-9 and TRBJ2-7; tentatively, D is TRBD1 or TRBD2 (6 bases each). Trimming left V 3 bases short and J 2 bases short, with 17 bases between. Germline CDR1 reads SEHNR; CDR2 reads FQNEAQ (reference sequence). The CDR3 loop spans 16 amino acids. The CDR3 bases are TGTGCCAGCAGCTTGCACAGGGAGGAGTTAGCCTACGAGCAGTACTTC. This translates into CASSLHREELAYEQYF.

For the CDR3, the DNA is TGTGCCAGCAGTTACTTCTTTGGAGAGACCCAGTACTTC. Residues: CASSYFFGETQYF. The V and J genes are TRBV6-5 and TRBJ2-5; unclear D gene. CDR3 length: 13 amino acids. Germline CDR1 MNHEY, CDR2 SVGAGI. V shed 1 base and J shed 4 bases, with 7 bases lying between them.

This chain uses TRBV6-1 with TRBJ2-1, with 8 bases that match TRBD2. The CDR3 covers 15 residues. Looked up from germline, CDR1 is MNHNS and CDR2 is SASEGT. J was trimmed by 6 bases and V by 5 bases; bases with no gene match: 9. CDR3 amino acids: CASSLTGLAGNEQFF. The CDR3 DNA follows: TGTGCCAGCAGTCTAACCGGACTAGCTGGCAATGAGCAGTTCTTC.

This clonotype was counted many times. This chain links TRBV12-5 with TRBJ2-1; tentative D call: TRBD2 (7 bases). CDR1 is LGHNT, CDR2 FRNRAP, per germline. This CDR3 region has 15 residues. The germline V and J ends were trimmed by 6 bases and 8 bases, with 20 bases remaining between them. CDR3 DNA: TGTGCTAGTGGCCCAGGGGTTGGGAGGGCCTATGAGCAGTTCTTC. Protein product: CASGPGVGRAYEQFF.

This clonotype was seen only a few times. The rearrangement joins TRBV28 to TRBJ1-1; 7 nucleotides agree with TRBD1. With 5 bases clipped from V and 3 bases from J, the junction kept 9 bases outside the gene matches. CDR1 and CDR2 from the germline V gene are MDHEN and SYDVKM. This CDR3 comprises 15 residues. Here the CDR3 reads CASSQYRDRYTEAFF. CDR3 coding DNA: TGTGCCAGCAGTCAATACCGGGACAGATACACTGAAGCTTTCTTT.

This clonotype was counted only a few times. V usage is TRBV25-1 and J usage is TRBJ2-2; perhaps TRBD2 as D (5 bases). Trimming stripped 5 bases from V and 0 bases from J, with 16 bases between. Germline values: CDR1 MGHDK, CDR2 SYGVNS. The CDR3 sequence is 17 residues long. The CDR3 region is CASSIYAGRANTGELFF. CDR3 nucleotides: TGTGCCAGCAGTATATACGCGGGCAGAGCGAACACCGGGGAGCTGTTTTTT.

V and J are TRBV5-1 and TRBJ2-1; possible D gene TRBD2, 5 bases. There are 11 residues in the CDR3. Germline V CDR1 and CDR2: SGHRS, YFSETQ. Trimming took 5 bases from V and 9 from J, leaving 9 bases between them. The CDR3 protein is CASSIASEQFF. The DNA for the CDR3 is TGCGCCAGCAGTATAGCGTCTGAGCAGTTCTTC.

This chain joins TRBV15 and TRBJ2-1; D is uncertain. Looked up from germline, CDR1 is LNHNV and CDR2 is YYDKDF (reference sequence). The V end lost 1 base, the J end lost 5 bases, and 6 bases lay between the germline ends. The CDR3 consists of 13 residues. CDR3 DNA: TGTGCCACCAGCAGAGCCCCAGACAATGAGCAGTTCTTC. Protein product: CATSRAPDNEQFF. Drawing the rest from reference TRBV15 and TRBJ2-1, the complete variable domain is DAMVIQNPRYQVTQFGKPVTLSCSQTLNHNVMYWYQQKSSQAPKLLFHYYDKDFNNEADTPDNFQSRRPNTSFCFLDIRSPGLGDTAMYLCATSRAPDNEQFFGPGTRLTVL.

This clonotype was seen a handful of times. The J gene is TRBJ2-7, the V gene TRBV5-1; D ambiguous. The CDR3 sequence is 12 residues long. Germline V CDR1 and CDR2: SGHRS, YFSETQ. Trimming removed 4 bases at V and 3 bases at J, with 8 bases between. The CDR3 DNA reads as TGCGCCAGCAGCCCGTGGGGCTACGAGCAGTACTTC. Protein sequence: CASSPWGYEQYF.